One sample yielded the 13 T cell receptor beta chains listed below, sequenced in a study of identical twins (TCRdb year 2016). Library method: 5' RACE. Sequencing relied on an Illumina HiSeq 2000. In-frame beta chains were kept once TCRdb had trimmed the public reads at Q25 with fastp and called clones with MiXCR. CDR3 protein duplicates are merged, each entry listing the most common genes and DNA. The sample table lists approximately 700,000 distinct CDR3 sequences, 15% to 20% of them with a count of one. The top ten clonotypes cover less than 15% of the sample. This sample was also put to use in a study of T cells expressing NK-cell markers.

Sequencing was done on a sample of PBMCs. Receptors were obtained from a woman aged 18-29 years in good health.

The table lists this clonotype with a few counts. The rearrangement links TRBV20-1 to TRBJ1-2, with D tentatively TRBD1 (5 bases). Trimming stripped 3 bases from V and 4 bases from J, with 9 bases between. In germline, CDR1 is DFQATT, CDR2 SNEGSKA (reference sequence). The CDR3 covers 12 residues. The CDR3 DNA reads TGCAGTGCTAGCCCCAGGGCCTATGGCTACACCTTC. Residues: CSASPRAYGYTF.

This clonotype was counted between two and nine times. The chain uses TRBV29-1 and TRBJ1-4, with D possibly matching TRBD1 (5 bases). The CDR3 runs 13 residues. CDR1 and CDR2 (germline): SQVTM, ANQGSEA. The ends were cut back, 4 bases at V and 12 bases at J, with 18 bases in the middle. Here the CDR3 reads CSVGFAGPNELFF. The DNA for the CDR3 is TGCAGCGTTGGGTTTGCAGGGCCGAATGAACTGTTTTTT.

The genes are TRBV5-1 and TRBJ1-2; D unclear. The V and J ends lost 1 base and 3 bases respectively, with 10 bases between them. From germline, CDR1 is SGHRS and CDR2 YFSETQ. The CDR3 totals 14 residues. The CDR3, as DNA: TGCGCCAGCAGCTTGTTTGTGGGTGACTATGGCTACACCTTC. This translates into CASSLFVGDYGYTF.

The rearrangement links TRBV7-9 to TRBJ1-2, with 9 bases aligning to TRBD1. CDR3 size: 15 residues. V shed 4 bases, J shed 3 bases, and the junction held 6 bases outside the gene matches. Germline V gene lookup returns CDR1 SEHNR and CDR2 FQNEAQ (reference sequence). This CDR3 is CASSYRTGEDYGYTF. The CDR3 DNA follows: TGTGCCAGCAGCTACCGGACAGGGGAAGACTATGGCTACACCTTC.

CDR3 sequence reads: CASGRDPDNEQFF. The DNA of the CDR3 is TGTGCTAGTGGAAGGGACCCAGACAATGAGCAGTTCTTC. The chain couples TRBV12-5 to TRBJ2-1; the D call may be TRBD1 or TRBD2 (5 bases each). The germline V gene has CDR1 LGHNT and CDR2 FRNRAP. The V gene lost 6 bases and the J gene lost 5 bases, with 11 bases spanning the gap. The CDR3 totals 13 residues.

This clonotype was detected only a few times. The chain links TRBV28 to TRBJ2-1; 11 nucleotides match TRBD2. Germline CDR1 and CDR2: MDHEN and SYDVKM. The CDR3 runs to 17 residues. Unmatched junction bases numbered 8, after V lost 2 bases and J lost 5 bases. CDR3 in DNA: TGTGCCAGCAGTTTAACTAGCGGGAGTAAGAGGAACAATGAGCAGTTCTTC. It specifies CASSLTSGSKRNNEQFF. Using reference TRBV28 and TRBJ2-1 for the parts outside the CDR3, the full variable domain is DVKVTQSSRYLVKRTGEKVFLECVQDMDHENMFWYRQDPGLGLRLIYFSYDVKMKEKGDIPEGYSVSREKKERFSLILESASTNQTSMYLCASSLTSGSKRNNEQFFGPGTRLTVL.

There are a few counts of this clonotype. The chain joins TRBV11-1 to TRBJ2-5; TRBD2 matches 14 bases. Losses at the gene ends were 1 base for V and 2 bases for J; bases not matched to a gene: 9. The CDR3 consists of 19 residues. Per the germline V gene, CDR1 is SGHAT and CDR2 is FQDESV (reference sequence). The CDR3 sequence: CASSLESRTSGGLQETQYF. CDR3 sequence (DNA): TGTGCCAGCAGCTTAGAATCGCGGACTAGCGGGGGGCTTCAAGAGACCCAGTACTTC.

The rearrangement joins TRBV20-1 to TRBJ2-3; D gene ambiguous. Germline-derived CDR1 and CDR2 are DFQATT and SNEGSKA (reference sequence). V lost 3 bases and J lost 0, with 7 bases in between. This CDR3 region has 13 residues. CDR3 amino acids: CSASTESTDTQYF. The CDR3 nucleotides are TGCAGTGCTAGTACGGAGAGCACAGATACGCAGTATTTT.

This clonotype was observed many times. V usage is TRBV5-6 and J usage is TRBJ2-7; 9 nucleotides agree with TRBD1. V was clipped by 5 bases and J by 3 bases; unmatched bases: 6. In germline, CDR1 is SGHDT, CDR2 YYEEEE. This CDR3 has 14 amino acids. The DNA of the CDR3 is TGTGCCAGCAGACCCGGGACAGGGCTCTACGAGCAGTACTTC. Residues: CASRPGTGLYEQYF. The whole variable domain, filled in from reference TRBV5-6 and TRBJ2-7, reads DAGVTQSPTHLIKTRGQQVTLRCSPKSGHDTVSWYQQALGQGPQFIFQYYEEEERQRGNFPDRFSGHQFPNYSSELNVNALLLGDSALYLCASRPGTGLYEQYFGPGTRLTVT.

This chain connects TRBV12-3 or TRBV12-4 to TRBJ2-7; tentative D call: TRBD2 (6 bases). Trimming stripped 5 bases from V and 5 bases from J, with 13 bases between. This CDR3 has 13 residues. DNA of the CDR3: TGTGCCAGCAGTCTCCTGACTAGTCACGAGCAGTACTTC. Translation: CASSLLTSHEQYF.

The chain has TRBV20-1 and TRBJ2-7; D is ambiguous. The germline V gene has CDR1 DFQATT and CDR2 SNEGSKA (reference sequence). The CDR3 has 14 residues. With 6 bases removed from V and 5 bases from J, the gap between germline ends came to 20 bases. CDR3 protein: CSARIGSGLDEQYF. The CDR3 nucleotides are TGCAGTGCCCGAATCGGCTCGGGTCTGGACGAGCAGTACTTC.

The chain has TRBV14 and TRBJ2-1; 11 nucleotides agree with TRBD2. V was clipped by 6 bases and J by 3 bases; unmatched bases: 7. Germline CDR1 is SGHDN and CDR2 is FVKESK. This CDR3 spans 16 amino acids. The CDR3 protein is CASRDSTSGNYNEQFF. As DNA, the CDR3 is TGTGCCAGCAGGGACTCGACTAGCGGGAACTACAATGAGCAGTTCTTC.

There are many counts of this clonotype. The chain couples TRBV12-3 or TRBV12-4 to TRBJ1-5; D might be TRBD1 (6 bases). Trimming took off 1 base at V and 4 bases at J, with 11 bases between the two ends. The CDR3 is made up of 15 amino acids. In nucleotides, the CDR3 is TGTGCCAGCAGTTTAGGGGGGCCCTGGAATCAGCCCCAGCATTTT. This translates into CASSLGGPWNQPQHF.